This T cell receptor (beta chain) was sequenced for a study of blood T cell repertoires in COVID-19 (dated by TCRdb to between 2020 and 2021). Notes on the research overall: Samples covering the acute and convalescent phases of COVID-19 were provided by collaborators in the United States, Italy and Spain. The repertoires were released in a freely available public database intended as a resource for research on the immune response to SARS-CoV-2. Sample metadata almost always included a de-identified subject ID, COVID-19 status, age in years and sex. HLA class I and class II types, where available, came from metadata supplied by the sample provider rather than from assay-based typing. Samples came from the ongoing ImmuneRACE study (first 160 participants) plus 1,254 subjects from 6 global collaborators. The material from the prospective study consisted of cDNA or gDNA derived from T cells, B-cell-depleted T cells, or PBMCs. Deeply sampled blood TCRbeta repertoires from subjects exposed to, actively infected with, or recovered from COVID-19 were included in the dataset. What the work shows at the level of the full study, not this receptor alone: The amount of clinical and demographic metadata varied by source and participant and was provided uncurated.

Including cysteine and phenylalanine, the CDR3 has 16 amino acids. Only the CDR3 DNA stays, 48 bases, in frame from base 1. The germline V gene sets CDR1 to LGHNA and CDR2 to YNFKEQ. For this chain, trimming is 6 bases at the V end and 3 bases at the J end, and the number of junction bases without a gene match is 10. Whole blood was collected in K2EDTA tubes by collaborating institutions according to the institutions' own protocols. Collaborator samples were shipped for TCRbeta analysis as frozen whole blood, isolated PBMCs, or DNA extracted from either sample type. TCRbeta CDR3 regions were amplified from genomic DNA using the immunoSEQ Assay, a bias-controlled multiplex PCR. The authors' analysis ran thus. Nucleated cell counts per sample were estimated from amplification of reference gene primers within the assay. Sequence reads were collapsed and filtered to measure the absolute abundance of every unique TCRbeta CDR3 rearrangement. For each sample, productive Simpson clonality was calculated as the square root of Simpson's diversity index over productive rearrangements. TCRdb limited this immuneACCESS table to in-frame rearrangements with V and J called. A share of clones is missing; checked studies link under half to unresolved V genes, and the rest is unexplained. V and J calls and clone size follow that table, whereas D and trimming were derived from the DNA. In all, the sample holds some 700,000 clones, and about 90% of those were seen once. The leading ten clones occupy over 0.2% of the sample.

In regard to this clone: Its antigen is unknown. Base qualities are not provided; no much larger clone lies one nucleotide away.

The sequence derives from a woman aged 18-29 years with acute or convalescent COVID-19. This receptor chain uses TRBV4-2 and TRBJ2-2, and TRBD1 aligns with 7 junction nucleotides. The specimen sequenced was peripheral blood. The nucleotide sequence reads TGTGCCAGCAGTCGGGAAGGGGGCAGGGACACCGGGGAGCTGTTTTTT. Translated, it gives CASSREGGRDTGELFF.